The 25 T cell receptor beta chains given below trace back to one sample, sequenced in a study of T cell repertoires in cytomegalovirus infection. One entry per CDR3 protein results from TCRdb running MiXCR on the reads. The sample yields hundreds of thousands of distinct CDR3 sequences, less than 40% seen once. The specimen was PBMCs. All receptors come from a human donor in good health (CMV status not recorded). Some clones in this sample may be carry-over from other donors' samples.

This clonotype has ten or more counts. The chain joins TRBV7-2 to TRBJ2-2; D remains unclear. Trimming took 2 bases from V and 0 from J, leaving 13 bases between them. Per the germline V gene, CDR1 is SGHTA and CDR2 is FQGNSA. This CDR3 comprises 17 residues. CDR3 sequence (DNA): TGTGCCAGCAGCTTAAGGTGGGCGGCAACGAACACCGGGGAGCTGTTTTTT. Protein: CASSLRWAATNTGELFF.

CDR3 nucleotides: TGTGCCACCAGCAGAGATAAGACAGGAAGGGAGTCGGTCTATGGCTACACCTTC. This gives the protein CATSRDKTGRESVYGYTF. This chain uses TRBV15 with TRBJ1-2; tentatively, D is TRBD1 (6 bases). This CDR3 has 18 amino acids. Germline V gene sequence: CDR1 LNHNV, CDR2 YYDKDF (reference sequence). Trimming removed 0 bases from V and 4 bases from J, with 21 bases in between. Combining the CDR3 with reference TRBV15 and TRBJ1-2 gives the whole variable domain DAMVIQNPRYQVTQFGKPVTLSCSQTLNHNVMYWYQQKSSQAPKLLFHYYDKDFNNEADTPDNFQSRRPNTSFCFLDIRSPGLGDTAMYLCATSRDKTGRESVYGYTFGSGTRLTVV.

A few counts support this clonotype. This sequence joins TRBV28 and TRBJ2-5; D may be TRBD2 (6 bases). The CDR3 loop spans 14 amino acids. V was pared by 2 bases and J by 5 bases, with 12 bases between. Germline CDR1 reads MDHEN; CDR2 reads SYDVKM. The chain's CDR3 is CASSLGGIGETQYF. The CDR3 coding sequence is TGTGCCAGCAGTTTAGGGGGGATAGGCGAGACCCAGTACTTC.

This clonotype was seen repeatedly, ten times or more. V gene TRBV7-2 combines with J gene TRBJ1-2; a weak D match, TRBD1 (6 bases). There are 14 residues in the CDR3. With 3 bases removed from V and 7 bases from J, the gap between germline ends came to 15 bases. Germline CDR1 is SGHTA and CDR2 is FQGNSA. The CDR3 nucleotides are TGTGCCAGCAGCTTGACAGGTATTCTGACTGGCTACACCTTC. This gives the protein CASSLTGILTGYTF.

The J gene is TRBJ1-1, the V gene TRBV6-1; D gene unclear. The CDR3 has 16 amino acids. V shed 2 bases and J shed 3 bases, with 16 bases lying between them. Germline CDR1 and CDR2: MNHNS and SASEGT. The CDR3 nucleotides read TGTGCCAGCAGTGAATTACGGACGGTAGCCTACACTGAAGCTTTCTTT. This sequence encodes CASSELRTVAYTEAFF.

CDR3 in amino acids: CASSLSPPGQRYNEQFF. The CDR3, as DNA: TGTGCCAGCAGCTTATCCCCCCCGGGACAGCGCTACAATGAGCAGTTCTTC. The rearrangement joins TRBV7-6 to TRBJ2-1; 7 positions agree with TRBD1. J was trimmed by 3 bases and V by 2 bases; bases with no gene match: 10. This CDR3 is 17 amino acids long. Germline values: CDR1 SGHVS, CDR2 FNYEAQ.

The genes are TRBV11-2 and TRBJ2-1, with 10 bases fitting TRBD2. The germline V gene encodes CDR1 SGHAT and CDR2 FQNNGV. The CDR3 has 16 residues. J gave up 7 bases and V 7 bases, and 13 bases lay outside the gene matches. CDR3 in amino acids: CASTEGSGRWGNEQFF. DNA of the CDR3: TGTGCCAGCACAGAGGGTAGCGGGAGGTGGGGAAATGAGCAGTTCTTC.

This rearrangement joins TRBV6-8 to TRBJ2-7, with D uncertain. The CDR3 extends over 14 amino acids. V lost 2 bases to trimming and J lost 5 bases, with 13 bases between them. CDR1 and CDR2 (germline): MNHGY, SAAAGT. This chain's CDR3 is CASSYGNPRDEQYF. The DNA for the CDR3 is TGTGCCAGCAGTTACGGTAACCCCCGTGACGAGCAGTACTTC.

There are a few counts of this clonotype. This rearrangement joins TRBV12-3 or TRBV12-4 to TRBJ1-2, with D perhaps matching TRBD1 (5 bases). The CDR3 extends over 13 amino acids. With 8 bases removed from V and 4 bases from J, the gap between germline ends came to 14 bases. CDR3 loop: CASAGAWGYGYTF. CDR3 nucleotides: TGTGCCAGCGCCGGGGCTTGGGGCTATGGCTACACCTTC.

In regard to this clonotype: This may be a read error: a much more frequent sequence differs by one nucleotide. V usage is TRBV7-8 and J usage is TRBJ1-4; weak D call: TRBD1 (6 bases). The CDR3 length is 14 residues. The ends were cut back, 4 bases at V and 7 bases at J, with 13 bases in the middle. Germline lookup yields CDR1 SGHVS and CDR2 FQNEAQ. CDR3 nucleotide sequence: TGTGCCAGCAGCTGGATAAGGGGGGGTGAAAAACTGTTTTTT. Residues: CASSWIRGGEKLFF.

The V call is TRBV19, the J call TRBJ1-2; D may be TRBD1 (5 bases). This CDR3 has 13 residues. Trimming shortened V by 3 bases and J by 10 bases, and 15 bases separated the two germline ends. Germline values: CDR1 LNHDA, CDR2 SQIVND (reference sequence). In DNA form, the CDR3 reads TGTGCCAGTAGTATGTCATGGGGCGACGTCTACACCTTC. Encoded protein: CASSMSWGDVYTF.

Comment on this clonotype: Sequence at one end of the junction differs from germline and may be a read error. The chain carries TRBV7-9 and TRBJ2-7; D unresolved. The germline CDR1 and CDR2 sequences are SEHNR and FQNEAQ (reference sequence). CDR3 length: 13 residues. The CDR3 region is CASSSLTRYELYF. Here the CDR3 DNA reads TGTGCCAGCAGCTCTTTGACTCGTTACGAGCTGTACTTC.

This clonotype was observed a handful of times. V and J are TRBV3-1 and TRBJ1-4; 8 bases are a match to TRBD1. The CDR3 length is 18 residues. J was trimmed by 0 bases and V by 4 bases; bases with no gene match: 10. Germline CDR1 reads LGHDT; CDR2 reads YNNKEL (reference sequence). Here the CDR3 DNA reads TGTGCCAGCAGCCGCCGGGACAGGAGATTTACAACTAATGAAAAACTGTTTTTT. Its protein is CASSRRDRRFTTNEKLFF.

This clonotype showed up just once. The CDR3 reads CASSYTPPSGVRQTQYF. As DNA, the CDR3 is TGTGCCAGCAGTTACACCCCTCCTAGCGGGGTCAGACAGACCCAGTACTTC. The rearrangement links TRBV6-1 to TRBJ2-5; 9 bases fit TRBD2. The V and J ends lost 5 bases and 6 bases, in that order; junction bases with no gene match: 16. Germline CDR1 and CDR2: MNHNS and SASEGT. The CDR3 spans 17 residues.

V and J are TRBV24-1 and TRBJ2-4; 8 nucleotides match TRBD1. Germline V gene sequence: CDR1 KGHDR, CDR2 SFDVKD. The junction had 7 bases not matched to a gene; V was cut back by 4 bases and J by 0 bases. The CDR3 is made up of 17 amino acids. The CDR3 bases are TGTGCCACCAGTGACCGGGGACAGGTGGGAGCCAAAAACATTCAGTACTTC. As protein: CATSDRGQVGAKNIQYF.

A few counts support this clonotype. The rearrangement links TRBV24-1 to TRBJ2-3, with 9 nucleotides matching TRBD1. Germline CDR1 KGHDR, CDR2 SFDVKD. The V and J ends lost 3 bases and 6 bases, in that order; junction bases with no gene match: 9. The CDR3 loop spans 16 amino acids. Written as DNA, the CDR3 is TGTGCCACCAGTGATAGGGGACAGGGTGGATCGGATACGCAGTATTTT. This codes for CATSDRGQGGSDTQYF.

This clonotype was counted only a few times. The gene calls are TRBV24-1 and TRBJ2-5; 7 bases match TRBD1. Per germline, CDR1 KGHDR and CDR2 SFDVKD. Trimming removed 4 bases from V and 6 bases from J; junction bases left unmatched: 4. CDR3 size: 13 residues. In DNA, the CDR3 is TGTGCCACCAGTGACGGACAGGTGAAGACCCAGTACTTC. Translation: CATSDGQVKTQYF.

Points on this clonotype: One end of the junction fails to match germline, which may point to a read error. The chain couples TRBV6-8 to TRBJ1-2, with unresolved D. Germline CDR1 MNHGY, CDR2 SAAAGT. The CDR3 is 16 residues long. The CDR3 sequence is CASRPIGPVGEYGYPF. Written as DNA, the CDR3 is TGTGCCAGCAGGCCGATAGGTCCGGTTGGGGAGTATGGCTACCCCTTC.

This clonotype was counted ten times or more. The CDR3 bases are TGTGCCAGCAGCAGAGGAACCAGCTACGAGCAGTACTTC. Translating it yields CASSRGTSYEQYF. The chain is built from TRBV7-2 and TRBJ2-7; D uncertain. In germline, CDR1 is SGHTA, CDR2 FQGNSA. CDR3 length: 13 amino acids. V dropped 5 bases and J dropped 3 bases, with 11 bases sitting between them.

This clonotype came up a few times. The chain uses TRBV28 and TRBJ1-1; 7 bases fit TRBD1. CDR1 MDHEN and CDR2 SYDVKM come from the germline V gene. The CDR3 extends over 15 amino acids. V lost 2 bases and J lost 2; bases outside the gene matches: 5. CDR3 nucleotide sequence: TGTGCCAGCAGTTTAGACACAGGGGTTAACACTGAAGCTTTCTTT. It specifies CASSLDTGVNTEAFF. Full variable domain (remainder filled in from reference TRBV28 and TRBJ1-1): DVKVTQSSRYLVKRTGEKVFLECVQDMDHENMFWYRQDPGLGLRLIYFSYDVKMKEKGDIPEGYSVSREKKERFSLILESASTNQTSMYLCASSLDTGVNTEAFFGQGTRLTVV.

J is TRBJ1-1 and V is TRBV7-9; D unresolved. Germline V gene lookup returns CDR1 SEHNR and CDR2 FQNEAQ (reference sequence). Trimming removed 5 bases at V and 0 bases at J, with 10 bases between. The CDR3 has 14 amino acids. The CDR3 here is CASSPERMNTEAFF. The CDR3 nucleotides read TGTGCCAGCAGCCCCGAGAGGATGAACACTGAAGCTTTCTTT.

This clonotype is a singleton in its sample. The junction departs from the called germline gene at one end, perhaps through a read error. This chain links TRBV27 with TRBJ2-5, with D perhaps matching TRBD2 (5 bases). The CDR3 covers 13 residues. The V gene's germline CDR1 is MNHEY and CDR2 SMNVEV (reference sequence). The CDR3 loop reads CTSRRSAGETQYF. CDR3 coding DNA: TGTACCAGCAGACGTTCGGCGGGCGAGACCCAGTACTTC.

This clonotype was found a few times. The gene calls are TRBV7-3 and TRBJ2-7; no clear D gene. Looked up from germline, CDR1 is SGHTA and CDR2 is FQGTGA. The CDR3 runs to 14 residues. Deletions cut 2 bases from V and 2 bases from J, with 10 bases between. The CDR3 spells CASSLEDGTYEQYF. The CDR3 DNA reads TGTGCCAGCAGCTTAGAAGACGGAACCTACGAGCAGTACTTC.

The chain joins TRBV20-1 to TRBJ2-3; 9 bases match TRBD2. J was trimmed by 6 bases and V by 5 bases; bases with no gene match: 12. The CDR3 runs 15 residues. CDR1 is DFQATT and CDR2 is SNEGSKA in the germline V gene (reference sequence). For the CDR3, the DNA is TGCAGTGCTCACCCCGGGACTAGCCTTTCCGATACGCAGTATTTT. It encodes CSAHPGTSLSDTQYF.

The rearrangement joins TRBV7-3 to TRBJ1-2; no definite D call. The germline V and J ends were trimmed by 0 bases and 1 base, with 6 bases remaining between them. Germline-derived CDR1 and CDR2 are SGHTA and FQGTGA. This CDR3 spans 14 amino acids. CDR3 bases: TGTGCCAGCAGCTTAACGGGAAATAACTATGGCTACACCTTC. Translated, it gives CASSLTGNNYGYTF. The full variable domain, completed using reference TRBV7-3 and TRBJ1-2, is GAGVSQTPSNKVTEKGKYVELRCDPISGHTALYWYRQSLGQGPEFLIYFQGTGAADDSGLPNDRFFAVRPEGSVSTLKIQRTERGDSAVYLCASSLTGNNYGYTFGSGTRLTVV.